The clone carrying this TCR beta chain was counted a few times. Antigen: not known. There are 13 residues in the CDR3. The ends lost 3 bases at V and 6 bases at J; junction bases unmatched: 4. Germline V gene lookup returns CDR1 KGHSH and CDR2 LQKENI. These data come from a study of T cell repertoires in cytomegalovirus infection. Study-level information: TCR beta signatures that were public indicated CMV infection and matching HLA type.

Notes on the study in general: Summed public TCR beta family frequency identified CMV carriers bearing the relevant HLA. Dominant in the ex vivo response were TCR beta clonotypes restricted by HLA-C and specific for CMV.

Each CDR3 protein gets one entry after TCRdb re-called the reads with MiXCR. Of a few hundred thousand distinct CDR3 sequences detected, 9% to 9.5% appear once; the ten largest clones hold 4.3%. This chain uses TRBV18 with TRBJ1-1; 7 bases align to TRBD1. The sequenced material came from PBMCs. The TCR originated in a human donor in good health (CMV status not recorded). Some clones in this sample may be carry-over from other donors' samples. The CDR3 nucleotides are TGTGCCAGCTCACCTAAGACAGGGTCTGAAGCTTTCTTT. Amino acid sequence: CASSPKTGSEAFF.